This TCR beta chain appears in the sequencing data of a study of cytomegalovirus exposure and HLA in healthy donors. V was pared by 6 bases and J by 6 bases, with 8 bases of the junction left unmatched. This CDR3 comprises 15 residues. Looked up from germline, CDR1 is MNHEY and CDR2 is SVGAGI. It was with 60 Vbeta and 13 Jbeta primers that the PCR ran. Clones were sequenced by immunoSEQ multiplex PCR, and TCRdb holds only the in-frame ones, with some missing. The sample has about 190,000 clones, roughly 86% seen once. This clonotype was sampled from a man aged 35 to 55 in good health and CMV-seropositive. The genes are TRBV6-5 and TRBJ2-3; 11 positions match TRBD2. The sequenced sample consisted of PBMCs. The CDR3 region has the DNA TGTGCCAGCAGCCAGATAGCGGGAGGGGGGGATACGCAGTATTTT. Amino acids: CASSQIAGGGDTQYF.